These 14 T cell receptor beta chains came from one sample sequenced in a study of vaccination and CD4 T cells after COVID-19. Treatment defined: approximately nine-day PBMC culture with coronavirus spike peptide pools or control peptides (ViraFEST assay). Their antigen targets remain unknown. The Oncomine TCR Beta short-read assay was what sequenced the DNA obtained from cultured CD4+ T cells. TCRdb recomputed calls from the PCR reads with MiXCR, one row per CDR3 protein. Among 22,000 or so distinct CDR3 sequences, around two fifths were seen once, and the ten largest hold roughly an eighth. Sequencing was done on a sample of CD4+ T cells from blood, cultured in vitro. These receptors came from a human donor who had recovered from COVID-19.

This clonotype has a handful of counts. The chain couples TRBV11-3 to TRBJ2-7, with D possibly matching TRBD2 (5 bases). The CDR3 loop spans 19 amino acids. Trimming left V 2 bases short and J 0 bases short, with 23 bases between. Per the germline V gene, CDR1 is SGHNT and CDR2 is YENEEA. The CDR3: CASSLRRRAGGTNSYEQYF. CDR3 DNA sequence: TGTGCCAGCAGCTTACGACGACGGGCGGGCGGTACGAACTCCTACGAGCAGTACTTC.

The chain employs TRBV28 and TRBJ1-2; D gene ambiguous. Trimming shortened V by 3 bases and J by 2 bases, and 1 base separated the two germline ends. The CDR3 has 11 residues. The germline gives CDR1 MDHEN, CDR2 SYDVKM. The CDR3 DNA sequence: TGTGCCAGCAGTTTCAACTATGGCTACACCTTC. Residues: CASSFNYGYTF.

The J gene is TRBJ2-5, the V gene TRBV6-2 or TRBV6-3, with 14 bases aligning to TRBD2. The trim removed 0 bases at V and 7 bases at J, leaving 1 base unmatched. CDR1 MNHEY and CDR2 SVGEGT come from the germline V gene. The CDR3 extends over 15 amino acids. The CDR3 DNA reads as TGTGCCAGCAGTTACTCGACTAGCGGGGGGGCGACCCAGTACTTC. It specifies CASSYSTSGGATQYF.

The J gene is TRBJ2-7, the V gene TRBV4-2, with 7 positions matching TRBD2. Germline V gene sequence: CDR1 LGHNA, CDR2 YNFKEQ. V lost 7 bases, J lost 5 bases, and 17 bases stayed unmatched. This CDR3 region has 16 residues. This CDR3 reads CASTVEYNGRFDEQYF. CDR3 sequence (DNA): TGTGCCAGCACTGTAGAATATAACGGGAGGTTCGACGAGCAGTACTTC.

This chain uses TRBV4-3 with TRBJ2-4, with D perhaps TRBD2 (6 bases). Germline values: CDR1 LGHNA, CDR2 YSLEER. This CDR3 comprises 16 residues. V lost 0 bases and J 1 base, leaving 10 bases between the germline ends. CDR3 sequence: CASSQEWGEAKNIQYF. In nucleotides, the CDR3 is TGCGCCAGCAGCCAAGAGTGGGGGGAGGCCAAAAACATTCAGTACTTC.

The CDR3 here is CASSLGPPEGVYGYTF. CDR3 nucleotides: TGTGCCAGCAGCTTGGGGCCCCCGGAGGGGGTCTATGGCTACACCTTC. This chain joins TRBV5-6 and TRBJ1-2; possible D gene TRBD1, 6 bases. This CDR3 is built from 16 residues. Germline lookup yields CDR1 SGHDT and CDR2 YYEEEE. The V and J ends lost 0 bases and 4 bases respectively, with 16 bases between them.

This clonotype was seen only a few times. This chain connects TRBV19 to TRBJ2-1; D perhaps matches TRBD1 (6 bases). From germline, CDR1 is LNHDA and CDR2 SQIVND (reference sequence). Trimming pared 6 bases from V and 11 bases from J, leaving 11 bases between. The CDR3 runs to 11 residues. CDR3: CASRTGHQQFF. The DNA for the CDR3 is TGTGCCAGTAGAACGGGACATCAGCAGTTCTTC.

The chain combines TRBV21-1 with TRBJ1-2; the DNA was not compared with TRBD1, the D call given in the table. TRBV21-1 has pseudogene status. CDR3 length: 17 amino acids. The CDR3 DNA reads as TGTGCCAGCAGCAAAGGGACAGGGAAAGGGCCTAACTATGGCTACACCTTC. Amino acids: CASSKGTGKGPNYGYTF.

The CDR3 loop is CASSQTGESSPLHF. The DNA for the CDR3 is TGTGCCAGCAGTCAGACAGGGGAGAGTTCACCCCTCCACTTT. The chain joins TRBV6-4 to TRBJ1-6; TRBD1 matches at 8 bases. V trimming: 5 bases; J trimming: 9 bases; junction bases outside the gene matches: 6. CDR3 length: 14 residues. In germline, CDR1 is MRHNA, CDR2 SNTAGT.

The genes are TRBV2 and TRBJ1-5; possible D gene TRBD1, 6 bases. The V end lost 8 bases, the J end lost 0 bases, and 11 bases lay between the germline ends. CDR1 and CDR2 (germline): SNHLY, FYNNEI. CDR3 length equals 14 residues. CDR3 residues: CASARGASNQPQHF. CDR3 bases: TGTGCCAGCGCCCGGGGGGCTAGCAATCAGCCCCAGCATTTT.

This clonotype was observed a handful of times. The CDR3 nucleotides are TGCAGTGCTAGAGATAGGCGCACGGGCAATCAGCCCCAGCATTTT. Translated: CSARDRRTGNQPQHF. This rearrangement joins TRBV20-1 to TRBJ1-5; D is uncertain. V was shortened by 0 bases and J by 2 bases, with 11 bases between the two germline ends. This CDR3 spans 15 amino acids. Looked up from germline, CDR1 is DFQATT and CDR2 is SNEGSKA (reference sequence).

J is TRBJ1-4 and V is TRBV29-1, with D perhaps TRBD1 (6 bases). CDR1 and CDR2 from the germline V gene are SQVTM and ANQGSEA. V dropped 4 bases and J dropped 6 bases, with 9 bases sitting between them. The CDR3 spans 12 residues. As DNA, the CDR3 is TGCAGCGTTGTGTCAGGGGATGAAAAACTGTTTTTT. Translation gives CSVVSGDEKLFF.

This clonotype was counted a few times. The chain joins TRBV24-1 to TRBJ2-5, with TRBD1 matching 11 bases. This CDR3 has 14 amino acids. The V gene's germline CDR1 is KGHDR and CDR2 SFDVKD. Trimming at V came to 9 bases and at J to 4 bases, leaving 6 bases not matched to a gene. CDR3 bases: TGTGCCACCGGGGGGACAGGGGGTGGAGAGACCCAGTACTTC. This translates into CATGGTGGGETQYF.

The rearrangement uses TRBV28 and TRBJ2-1; D remains unclear. Germline assignment: CDR1 MDHEN and CDR2 SYDVKM. The CDR3 has 10 amino acids. The V and J ends lost 6 bases and 3 bases respectively, with 0 bases between them. CDR3 sequence reads: CASSYNEQFF. The CDR3 region has the DNA TGTGCCAGCAGCTACAATGAGCAGTTCTTC.